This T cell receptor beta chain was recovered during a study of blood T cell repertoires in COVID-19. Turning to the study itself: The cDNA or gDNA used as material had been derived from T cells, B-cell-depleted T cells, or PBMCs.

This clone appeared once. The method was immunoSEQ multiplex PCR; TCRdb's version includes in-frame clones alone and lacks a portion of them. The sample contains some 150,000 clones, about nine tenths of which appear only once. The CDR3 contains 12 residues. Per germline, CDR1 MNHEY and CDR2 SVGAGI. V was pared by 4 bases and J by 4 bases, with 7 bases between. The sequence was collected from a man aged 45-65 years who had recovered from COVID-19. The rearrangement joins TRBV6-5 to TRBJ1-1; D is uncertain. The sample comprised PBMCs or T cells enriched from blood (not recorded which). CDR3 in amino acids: CASSFRSTEAFF. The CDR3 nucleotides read TGTGCCAGCAGTTTTCGGAGCACTGAAGCTTTCTTT.